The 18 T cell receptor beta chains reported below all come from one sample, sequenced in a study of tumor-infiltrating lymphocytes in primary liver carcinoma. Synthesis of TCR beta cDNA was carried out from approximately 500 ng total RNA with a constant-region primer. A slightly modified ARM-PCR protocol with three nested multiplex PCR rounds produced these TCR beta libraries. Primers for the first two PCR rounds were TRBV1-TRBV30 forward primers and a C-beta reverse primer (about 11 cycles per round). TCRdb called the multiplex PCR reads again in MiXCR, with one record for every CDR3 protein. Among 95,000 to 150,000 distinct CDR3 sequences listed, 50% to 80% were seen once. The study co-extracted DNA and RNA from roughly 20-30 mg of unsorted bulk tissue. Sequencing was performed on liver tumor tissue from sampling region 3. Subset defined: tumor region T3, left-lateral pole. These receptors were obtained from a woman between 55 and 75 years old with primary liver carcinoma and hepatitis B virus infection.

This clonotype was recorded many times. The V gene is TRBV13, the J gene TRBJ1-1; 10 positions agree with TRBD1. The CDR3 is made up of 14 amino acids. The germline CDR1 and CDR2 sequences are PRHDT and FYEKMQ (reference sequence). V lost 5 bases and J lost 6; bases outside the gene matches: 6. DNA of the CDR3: TGTGCCAGCAGCCGGCGACAGGGGGCCGCTGAAGCTTTCTTT. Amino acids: CASSRRQGAAEAFF.

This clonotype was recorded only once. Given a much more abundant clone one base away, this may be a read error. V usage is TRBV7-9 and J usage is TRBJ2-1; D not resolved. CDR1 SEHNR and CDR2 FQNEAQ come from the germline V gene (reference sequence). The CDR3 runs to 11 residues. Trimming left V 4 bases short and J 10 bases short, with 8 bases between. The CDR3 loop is CASSWEPEQFF. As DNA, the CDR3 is TGTGCCAGCAGCTGGGAACCAGAGCAGTTCTTC. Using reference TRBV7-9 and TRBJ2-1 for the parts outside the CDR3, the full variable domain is DTGVSQNPRHKITKRGQNVTFRCDPISEHNRLYWYRQTLGQGPEFLTYFQNEAQLEKSRLLSDRFSAERPKGSFSTLEIQRTEQGDSAMYLCASSWEPEQFFGPGTRLTVL.

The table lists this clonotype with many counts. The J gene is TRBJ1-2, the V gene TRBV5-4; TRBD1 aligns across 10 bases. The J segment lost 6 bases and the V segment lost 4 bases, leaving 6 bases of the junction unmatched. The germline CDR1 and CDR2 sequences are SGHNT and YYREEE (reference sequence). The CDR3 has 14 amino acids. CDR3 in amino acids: CASSLDRGQDGYTF. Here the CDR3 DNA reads TGTGCCAGCAGCCTAGACAGGGGGCAGGATGGCTACACCTTC.

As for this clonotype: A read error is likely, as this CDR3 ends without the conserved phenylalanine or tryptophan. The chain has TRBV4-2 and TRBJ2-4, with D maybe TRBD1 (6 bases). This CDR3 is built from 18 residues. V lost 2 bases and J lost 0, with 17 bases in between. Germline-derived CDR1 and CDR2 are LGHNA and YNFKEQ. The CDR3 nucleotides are TGTGCCAGCAGCCAATTCTACACAACAGGGACAGCCAAAAACATTCAGTACTTG. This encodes CASSQFYTTGTAKNIQYL.

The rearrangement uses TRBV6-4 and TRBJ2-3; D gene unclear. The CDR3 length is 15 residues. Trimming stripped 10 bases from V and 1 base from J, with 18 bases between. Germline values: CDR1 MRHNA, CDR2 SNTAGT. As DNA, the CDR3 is TGTGCCACCCGACCTACTCGAGGACGCACAGATACGCAGTATTTT. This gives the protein CATRPTRGRTDTQYF.

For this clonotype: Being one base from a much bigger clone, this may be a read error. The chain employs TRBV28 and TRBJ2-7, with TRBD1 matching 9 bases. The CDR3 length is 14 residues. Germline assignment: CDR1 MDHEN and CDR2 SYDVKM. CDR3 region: CANSLPGQGYEQYF. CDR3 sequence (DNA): TGTGCCAACAGTCTCCCGGGACAGGGCTACGAGCAGTACTTC. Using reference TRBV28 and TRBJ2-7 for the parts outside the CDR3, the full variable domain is DVKVTQSSRYLVKRTGEKVFLECVQDMDHENMFWYRQDPGLGLRLIYFSYDVKMKEKGDIPEGYSVSREKKERFSLILESASTNQTSMYLCANSLPGQGYEQYFGPGTRLTVT.

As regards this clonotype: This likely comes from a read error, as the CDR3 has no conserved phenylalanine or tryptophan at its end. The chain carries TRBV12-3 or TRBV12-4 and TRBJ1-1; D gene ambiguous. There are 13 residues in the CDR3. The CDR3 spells CAGSFRGPTEAFY. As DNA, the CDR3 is TGTGCCGGCAGTTTCAGAGGGCCAACTGAAGCTTTCTAT.

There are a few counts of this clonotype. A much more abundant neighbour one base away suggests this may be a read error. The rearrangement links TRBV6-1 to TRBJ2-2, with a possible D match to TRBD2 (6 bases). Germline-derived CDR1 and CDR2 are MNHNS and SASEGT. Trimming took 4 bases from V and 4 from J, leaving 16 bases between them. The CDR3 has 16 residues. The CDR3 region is CASSGYGTPSTGELFF. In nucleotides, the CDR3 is TGTGCCAGCAGTGGCTATGGGACTCCCTCCACCGGGGAGCTGTTTTTT.

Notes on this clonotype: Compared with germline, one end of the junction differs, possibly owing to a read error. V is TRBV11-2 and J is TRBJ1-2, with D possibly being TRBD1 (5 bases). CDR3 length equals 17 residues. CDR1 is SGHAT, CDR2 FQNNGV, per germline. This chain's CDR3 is CASSLDTIRAPRYGDTF. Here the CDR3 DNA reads TGTGCCAGCAGCTTAGATACGATCAGGGCGCCGCGCTATGGCGACACCTTC.

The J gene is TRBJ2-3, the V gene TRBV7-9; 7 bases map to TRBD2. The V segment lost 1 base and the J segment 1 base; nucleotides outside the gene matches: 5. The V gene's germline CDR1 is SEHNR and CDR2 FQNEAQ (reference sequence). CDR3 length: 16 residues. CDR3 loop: CASSLVAGVGTDTQYF. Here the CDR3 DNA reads TGTGCCAGCAGCTTAGTCGCGGGGGTGGGCACAGATACGCAGTATTTT.

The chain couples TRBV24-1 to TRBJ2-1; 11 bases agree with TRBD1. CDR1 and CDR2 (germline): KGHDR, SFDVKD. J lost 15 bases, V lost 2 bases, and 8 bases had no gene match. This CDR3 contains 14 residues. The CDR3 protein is CATSDSGQGALLFF. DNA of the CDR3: TGTGCCACCAGTGATTCAGGACAGGGGGCACTCCTGTTCTTC.

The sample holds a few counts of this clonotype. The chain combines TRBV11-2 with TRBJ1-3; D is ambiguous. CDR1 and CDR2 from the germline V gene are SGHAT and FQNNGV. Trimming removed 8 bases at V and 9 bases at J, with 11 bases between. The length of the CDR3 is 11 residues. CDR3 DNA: TGTGCCAGCGCACGTGGTTGCACCATATATTTT. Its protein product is CASARGCTIYF.

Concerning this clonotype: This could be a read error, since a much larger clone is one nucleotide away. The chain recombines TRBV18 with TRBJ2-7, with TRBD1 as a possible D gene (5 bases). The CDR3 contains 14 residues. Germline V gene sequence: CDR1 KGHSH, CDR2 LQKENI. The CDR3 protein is CANSRPDRLYEQYF. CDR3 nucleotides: TGTGCCAACTCAAGGCCCGACAGACTCTACGAGCAGTACTTC.

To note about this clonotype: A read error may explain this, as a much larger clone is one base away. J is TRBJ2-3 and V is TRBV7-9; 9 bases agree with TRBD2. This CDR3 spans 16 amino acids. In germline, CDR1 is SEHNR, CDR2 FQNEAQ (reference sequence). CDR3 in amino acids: CASSLARGRASDTKYF. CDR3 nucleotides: TGTGCCAGCAGCTTAGCGCGCGGGAGGGCCTCCGATACGAAGTATTTT.

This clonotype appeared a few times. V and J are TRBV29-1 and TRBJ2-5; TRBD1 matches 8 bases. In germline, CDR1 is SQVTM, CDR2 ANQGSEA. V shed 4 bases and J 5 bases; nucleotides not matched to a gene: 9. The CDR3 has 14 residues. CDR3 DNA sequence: TGCAGCGTTGGGGTCAGGGGGCCGGGGGAGACCCAGTACTTC. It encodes CSVGVRGPGETQYF.

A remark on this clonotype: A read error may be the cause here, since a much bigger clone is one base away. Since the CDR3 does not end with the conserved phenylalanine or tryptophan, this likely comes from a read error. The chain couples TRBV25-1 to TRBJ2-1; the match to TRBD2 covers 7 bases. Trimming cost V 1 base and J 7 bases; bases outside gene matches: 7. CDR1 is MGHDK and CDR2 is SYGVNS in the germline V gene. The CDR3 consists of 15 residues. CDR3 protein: CASSESGGRRNEQFY. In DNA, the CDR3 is TGTGCCAGCAGTGAATCGGGCGGGAGACGGAATGAGCAGTTCTAC.

CDR3 sequence: CANSDSYGYTF. The CDR3 nucleotides read TGCGCCAATAGCGACAGCTATGGCTACACCTTC. This chain connects TRBV4-1 to TRBJ1-2, with D possibly being TRBD1 (5 bases). The CDR3 covers 11 residues. Germline lookup yields CDR1 MGHRA and CDR2 YSYEKL. The V gene lost 10 bases and the J gene lost 4 bases, with 10 bases spanning the gap.

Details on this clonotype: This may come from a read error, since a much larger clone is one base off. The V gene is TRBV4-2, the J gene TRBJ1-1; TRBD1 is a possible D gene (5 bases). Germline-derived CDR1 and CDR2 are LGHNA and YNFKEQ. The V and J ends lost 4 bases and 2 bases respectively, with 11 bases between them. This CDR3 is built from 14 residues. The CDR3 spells CASSRLDINTEAFF. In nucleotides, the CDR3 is TGTGCCAGCAGCCGTCTGGACATTAACACTGAAGCTTTCTTT.